This TCR beta chain was obtained from a study of PD-1 blockade in classical Hodgkin lymphoma. Findings of the study overall: By C4D1 there was a significant rise in CD4+ TCR diversity but not in CD8+ TCR diversity. Newly diagnosed patients reportedly had lower baseline TCR diversity than healthy donors. Excluded were patients who started nivolumab under 1 year after ASCT, a group that had lower diversity.

Time point described: cycle 4 day 1 (C4D1), after around six weeks of nivolumab. Relapses following autologous stem cell transplantation were seen in all patients, with brentuximab vedotin exposure varying. Reported best responses ranged across complete response, partial response or progressive disease. Germline CDR1 and CDR2: SQVTM and ANQGSEA. CDR3 length: 13 amino acids. V lost 5 bases and J lost 4; bases outside the gene matches: 5. Notes on this clone: What it binds is not known.

TCRdb's copy holds only in-frame clones and misses some; the assay was immunoSEQ multiplex PCR. The table records approximately 61,000 clones, roughly 85% of them present only once. The clonotype comes from a human donor with classical Hodgkin lymphoma. The rearrangement uses TRBV29-1 and TRBJ1-3, with 7 nucleotides matching TRBD1. Sequenced material: peripheral blood mononuclear cells (PBMCs), taken before the fourth cycle of nivolumab. CDR3 residues: CSVTRDSGNTIYF. CDR3 nucleotides: TGCAGCGTTACCCGGGACAGCGGAAACACCATATATTTT. The full variable domain, rest sourced from reference TRBV29-1 and TRBJ1-3, is SAVISQKPSRDICQRGTSLTIQCQVDSQVTMMFWYRQQPGQSLTLIATANQGSEATYESGFVIDKFPISRPNLTFSTLTVSNMSPEDSSIYLCSVTRDSGNTIYFGEGSWLTVV.